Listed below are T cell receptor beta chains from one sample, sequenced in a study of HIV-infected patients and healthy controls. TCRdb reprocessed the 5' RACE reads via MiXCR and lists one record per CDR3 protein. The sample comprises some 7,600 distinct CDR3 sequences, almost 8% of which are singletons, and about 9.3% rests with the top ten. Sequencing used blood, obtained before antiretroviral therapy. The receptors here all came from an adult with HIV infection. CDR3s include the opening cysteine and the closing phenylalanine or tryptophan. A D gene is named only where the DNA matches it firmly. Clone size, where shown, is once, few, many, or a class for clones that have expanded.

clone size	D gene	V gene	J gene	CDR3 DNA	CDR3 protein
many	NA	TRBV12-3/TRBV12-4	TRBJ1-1	TGTGCCAGCAGTTTGGGGGCGAACACTGAAGCTTTCTTT	CASSLGANTEAFF
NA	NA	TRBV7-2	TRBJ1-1	TGTGCCAGCAGCTTCCCCGACAGATTGAACACTGAAGCTTTCTTT	CASSFPDRLNTEAFF
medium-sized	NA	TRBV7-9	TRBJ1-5	TGTGCCAGCAGCTTCTTGGATCAGCCCCAGCATTTT	CASSFLDQPQHF
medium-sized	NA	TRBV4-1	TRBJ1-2	TGCGCCAGCAGCCAAGCCGGACTGGGGCCGCGAATGGACTATGGCTACACCTTC	CASSQAGLGPRMDYGYTF
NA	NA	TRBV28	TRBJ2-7	TGTGCCAGCAGTCAACGAACGGGAATCCTTTACGAGCAGTACTTC	CASSQRTGILYEQYF
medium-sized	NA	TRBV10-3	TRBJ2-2	TGTGCCACCGGGGACACCGGGGAGCTGTTTTTT	CATGDTGELFF
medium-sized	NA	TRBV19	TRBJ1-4	TGTGCCAGTAGTATAAACCCCCCGAGAGATGCGGCTAATGAAAAACTGTTTTTT	CASSINPPRDAANEKLFF
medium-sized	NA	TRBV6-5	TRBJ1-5	TGTGCCAGCAGTACAGGGTTGACTCAGCCCCAGCATTTT	CASSTGLTQPQHF
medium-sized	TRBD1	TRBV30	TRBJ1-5	TGTGCCTGGAGCCACAGGGGTAATGACTATCAGCCCCAGCATTTT	CAWSHRGNDYQPQHF
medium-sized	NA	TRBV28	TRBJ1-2	TGTGCCAGCAGTTTCCAGGGCACAGGCTATGGCTACACCTTC	CASSFQGTGYGYTF
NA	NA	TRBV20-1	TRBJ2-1	TGCAGTGCTAGAGATCGTCGGTCGGAGTCATACAATGAGCAGTTCTTC	CSARDRRSESYNEQFF